This TCR beta chain was observed in a study of human T cells and chemical hapten exposure. Germline lookup yields CDR1 MNHNS and CDR2 SASEGT. V was cut by 10 bases and J by 1 base, with 8 bases left in between. The CDR3 contains 12 residues. Time point indicated: patch test 3, about 24 weeks after DPC sensitization. This sample's treatment: therapeutic diphenylcyclopropenone sensitization with weekly scalp DPC. Total RNA came from unfractionated whole blood. TCRdb re-derived calls from the RACE reads in MiXCR, one entry per CDR3 protein. The sample lists 30,000 to 50,000 distinct CDR3 sequences, approximately 12% occurring once. This clonotype was observed at least ten times.

This TCR came from a woman aged 40 to 50 with alopecia areata. Some clones in this sample may be carry-over from other donors' samples. The chain employs TRBV6-1 and TRBJ2-4, with D hard to call. This material consisted of whole blood, taken in connection with sensitization to the hapten diphenylcyclopropenone (DPC). CDR3 residues: CATQTAKNIQYF. The CDR3, as DNA: TGTGCCACGCAGACGGCCAAAAACATTCAGTACTTC.